The source of this T cell receptor (beta chain) is a study of T cells of healthy individuals. TCRdb re-called the 5' RACE reads with MiXCR, one entry per CDR3 protein. The sample contains 75,000 to 95,000 distinct CDR3 sequences, 4% to 5.5% of which appear only once. The CDR3 runs to 16 residues. The V and J ends lost 1 base and 8 bases respectively, with 20 bases between them. CDR1 and CDR2 (germline): LGHNA, YNFKEQ. The clonotype originates from a female donor in good health. The V gene is TRBV4-2, the J gene TRBJ1-2; TRBD1 is a possible D gene (6 bases). The CDR3 region is CASSQVPHRAVKGYTF. The CDR3, as DNA: TGTGCCAGCAGCCAAGTACCCCACAGGGCTGTAAAGGGCTACACCTTC.